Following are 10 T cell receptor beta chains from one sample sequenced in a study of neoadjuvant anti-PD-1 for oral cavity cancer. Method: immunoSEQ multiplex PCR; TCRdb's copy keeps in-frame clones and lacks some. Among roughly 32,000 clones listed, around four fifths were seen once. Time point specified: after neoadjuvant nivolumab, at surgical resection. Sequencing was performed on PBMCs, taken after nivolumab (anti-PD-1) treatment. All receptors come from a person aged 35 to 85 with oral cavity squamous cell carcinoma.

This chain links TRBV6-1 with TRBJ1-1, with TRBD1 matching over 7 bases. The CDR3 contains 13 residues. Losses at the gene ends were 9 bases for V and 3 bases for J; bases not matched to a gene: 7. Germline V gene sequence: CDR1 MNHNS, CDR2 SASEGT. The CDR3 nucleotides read TGTGCCAGTTCACCACAGGGGTACACTGAAGCTTTCTTT. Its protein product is CASSPQGYTEAFF.

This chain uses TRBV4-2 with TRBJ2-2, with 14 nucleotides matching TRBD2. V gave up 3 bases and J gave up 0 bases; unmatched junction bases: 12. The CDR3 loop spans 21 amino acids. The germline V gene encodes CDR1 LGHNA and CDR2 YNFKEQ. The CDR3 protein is CASSHVRSGTSGGANTGELFF. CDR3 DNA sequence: TGTGCCAGCAGCCACGTTCGCAGCGGGACTAGCGGGGGCGCGAACACCGGGGAGCTGTTTTTT.

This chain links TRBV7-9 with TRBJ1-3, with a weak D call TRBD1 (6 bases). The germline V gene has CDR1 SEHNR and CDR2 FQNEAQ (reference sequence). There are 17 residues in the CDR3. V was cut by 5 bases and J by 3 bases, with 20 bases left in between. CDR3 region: CASSLPGGGASGNTIYF. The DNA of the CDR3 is TGTGCCAGCAGCCTCCCAGGCGGGGGGGCAAGTGGAAACACCATATATTTT.

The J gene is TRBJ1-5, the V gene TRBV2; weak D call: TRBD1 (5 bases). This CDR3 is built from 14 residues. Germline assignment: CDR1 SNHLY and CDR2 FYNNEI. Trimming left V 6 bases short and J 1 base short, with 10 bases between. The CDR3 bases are TGTGCCAGCAGCCTCGACAGAAGCAATCAGCCCCAGCATTTT. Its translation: CASSLDRSNQPQHF.

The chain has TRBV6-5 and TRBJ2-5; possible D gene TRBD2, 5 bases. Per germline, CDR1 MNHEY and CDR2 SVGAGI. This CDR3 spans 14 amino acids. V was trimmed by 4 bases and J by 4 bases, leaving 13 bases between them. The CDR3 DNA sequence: TGTGCCAGCAGTTTGTCCAGCGAGGGAGAGACCCAGTACTTC. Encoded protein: CASSLSSEGETQYF.

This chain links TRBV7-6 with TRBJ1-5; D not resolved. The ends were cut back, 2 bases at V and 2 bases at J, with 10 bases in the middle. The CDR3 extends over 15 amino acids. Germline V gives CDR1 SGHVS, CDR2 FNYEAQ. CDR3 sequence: CASSLWGGGNQPQHF. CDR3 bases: TGTGCCAGCAGCTTATGGGGTGGAGGCAATCAGCCCCAGCATTTT.

CDR3 in amino acids: CASSQEYGGTYEQYF. The CDR3 coding sequence is TGTGCCAGCAGCCAAGAATACGGGGGTACCTACGAGCAGTACTTC. The chain employs TRBV4-2 and TRBJ2-7; TRBD2 might be the D (6 bases). The CDR3 totals 15 residues. V was trimmed by 0 bases and J by 2 bases, leaving 11 bases between them. Looked up from germline, CDR1 is LGHNA and CDR2 is YNFKEQ.

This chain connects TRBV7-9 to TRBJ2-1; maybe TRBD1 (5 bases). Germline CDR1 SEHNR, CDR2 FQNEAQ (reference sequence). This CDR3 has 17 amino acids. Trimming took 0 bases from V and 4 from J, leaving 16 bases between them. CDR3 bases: TGTGCCAGCAGCTTAGCGCTAGGACACGACCTTTACAATGAGCAGTTCTTC. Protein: CASSLALGHDLYNEQFF.

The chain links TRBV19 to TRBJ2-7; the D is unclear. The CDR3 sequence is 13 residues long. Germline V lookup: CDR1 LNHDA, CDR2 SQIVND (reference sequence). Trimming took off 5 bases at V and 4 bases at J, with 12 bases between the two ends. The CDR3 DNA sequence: TGTGCCAGTAGTCGGAACCTAGGGTACGAGCAGTACTTC. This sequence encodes CASSRNLGYEQYF.

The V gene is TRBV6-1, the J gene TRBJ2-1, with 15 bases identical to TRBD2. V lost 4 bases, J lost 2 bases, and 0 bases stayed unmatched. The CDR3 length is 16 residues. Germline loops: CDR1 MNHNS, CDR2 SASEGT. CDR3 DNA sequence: TGTGCCAGCAGTGGGACTAGCGGGGGGGCCTACAATGAGCAGTTCTTC. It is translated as CASSGTSGGAYNEQFF.